This T cell receptor beta chain was identified in a study of blood T cell repertoires in COVID-19. Germline-derived CDR1 and CDR2 are KGHSH and LQKENI. V lost 3 bases, J lost 4 bases, and 8 bases stayed unmatched. The CDR3 extends over 16 amino acids. Profiling relied on immunoSEQ multiplex PCR, and the TCRdb table lists in-frame clones only, not all of them. The table records some 190,000 clones, 89% of them present only once. The sequence came from a woman in her forties with acute COVID-19. Sequencing was done on a sample of PBMCs or T cells enriched from blood (not recorded which). The V call is TRBV18, the J call TRBJ2-7, with TRBD2 matching 11 bases. CDR3 DNA: TGTGCCAGCTCACCTGACCTAGCGGGAGGCATGTACGAGCAGTACTTC. The encoded protein is CASSPDLAGGMYEQYF.